The subject of this entry is one T cell receptor (beta chain). Its antigen is undetermined. Here immunoSEQ multiplex PCR was the method, and the copy in TCRdb shows in-frame clones only, minus some. The data hold about 93,000 clones, with around 81% observed a single time. This record comes from a study of PD-1 blockade in classical Hodgkin lymphoma. Looked up from germline, CDR1 is SEHNR and CDR2 is FQNEAQ (reference sequence). The CDR3 has 18 residues. The ends lost 5 bases at V and 3 bases at J; junction bases unmatched: 10. Whole-study findings and limits: Among the patients, those starting nivolumab under 1 year after ASCT were excluded.

Relapses following autologous stem cell transplantation were seen in all patients, with brentuximab vedotin exposure varying. Specimen: peripheral blood mononuclear cells (PBMCs), collected before the second cycle of nivolumab. The receptor was isolated from a human donor with classical Hodgkin lymphoma. The chain is built from TRBV7-9 and TRBJ2-2; 12 nucleotides match TRBD1. CDR3 nucleotide sequence: TGTGCCAGCAGCCCACCCCTCCGGGACAGGGGGCACACCGGGGAGCTGTTTTTT. Encoded protein: CASSPPLRDRGHTGELFF.